Each of the 13 T cell receptor beta chains below was sequenced from the same sample in a study of control samples from healthy donors and cancer patients. Profiling relied on immunoSEQ multiplex PCR, and the TCRdb table lists in-frame clones only, not all of them. The sample lists fewer than 85,000 clones; about 94% were seen once. Sequenced material: blood. The receptors here all came from a woman aged 30 to 39 in good health.

The chain couples TRBV11-3 to TRBJ2-1; D not certain. CDR3 length equals 12 residues. Germline V gene lookup returns CDR1 SGHNT and CDR2 YENEEA. Trimming stripped 1 base from V and 7 bases from J, with 5 bases between. The CDR3 spells CASSLVGNEQFF. CDR3 bases: TGTGCCAGCAGCTTAGTAGGGAATGAGCAGTTCTTC.

V is TRBV3-1 (or the pseudogene TRBV3-2) and J is TRBJ1-4, with 8 bases aligning to TRBD1. The CDR3 runs to 14 residues. Losses at the gene ends were 4 bases for V and 6 bases for J; bases not matched to a gene: 4. The germline gives CDR1 LGHDT, CDR2 YNNKEL (reference sequence). Here the CDR3 DNA reads TGTGCCAGCAGCCGAGCAGGGGGCGATGAAAAACTGTTTTTT. It specifies CASSRAGGDEKLFF.

The V gene is TRBV6-5, the J gene TRBJ1-6; D gene ambiguous. The CDR3 is 13 residues long. Germline CDR1 is MNHEY and CDR2 is SVGAGI. Trimming cost V 0 bases and J 10 bases, with 7 bases left between them. Here the CDR3 reads CASSYSSVSPLHF. In DNA, the CDR3 is TGTGCCAGCAGTTACTCATCTGTCTCACCCCTCCACTTT.

CDR3 DNA: TGTGCCAGTAGTATCCCCCGGACTAGCGGGGGGGCCGTTGGAGATACGCAGTATTTT. This encodes CASSIPRTSGGAVGDTQYF. This chain links TRBV19 with TRBJ2-3; 15 bases match TRBD2. CDR3 length equals 19 residues. V dropped 3 bases and J dropped 5; count of bases not matched to a gene: 12. The germline CDR1 and CDR2 sequences are LNHDA and SQIVND (reference sequence). Full variable domain (missing parts from reference TRBV19 and TRBJ2-3): DGGITQSPKYLFRKEGQNVTLSCEQNLNHDAMYWYRQDPGQGLRLIYYSQIVNDFQKGDIAEGYSVSREKKESFPLTVTSAQKNPTAFYLCASSIPRTSGGAVGDTQYFGPGTRLTVL.

This clone occurred once. V usage is TRBV7-9 and J usage is TRBJ1-2, with TRBD1 as a possible D gene (5 bases). The CDR3 length is 12 residues. Germline assignment: CDR1 SEHNR and CDR2 FQNEAQ (reference sequence). The V end was cut by 6 bases, the J end by 8 bases, with 13 bases between. CDR3 in amino acids: CASSNRQDGYTF. The CDR3, as DNA: TGTGCCAGCAGTAACAGGCAGGACGGCTACACCTTC.

CDR3 DNA sequence: TGCGCCAGCAGCTTACAACTAGCGGAGGAGACCCAGTACTTC. Translated: CASSLQLAEETQYF. The chain carries TRBV5-1 and TRBJ2-5, with 8 bases matching TRBD2. This CDR3 has 14 residues. The V and J ends lost 2 bases and 5 bases, in that order; junction bases with no gene match: 5. Germline V gene lookup returns CDR1 SGHRS and CDR2 YFSETQ.

The CDR3 loop reads CASSLDYRPNYGYTF. In DNA form, the CDR3 reads TGTGCCAGCAGCTTAGATTACAGGCCTAACTATGGCTACACCTTC. The rearrangement links TRBV7-2 to TRBJ1-2, with D perhaps TRBD1 (5 bases). The CDR3 consists of 15 residues. Germline values: CDR1 SGHTA, CDR2 FQGNSA. V dropped 1 base and J dropped 0 bases, with 9 bases sitting between them.

The CDR3 DNA is TGTGCCAGCAGCTTACCCCCCGACAGTGAAGCTTTCTTT. Translated, it gives CASSLPPDSEAFF. The chain couples TRBV7-9 to TRBJ1-1; D might be TRBD1 (5 bases). Germline values: CDR1 SEHNR, CDR2 FQNEAQ (reference sequence). Trimming removed 2 bases at V and 7 bases at J, with 11 bases between. This CDR3 contains 13 residues.

The sample holds one count of this clone. The CDR3 loop reads CASSLGTSQETQYF. CDR3 sequence (DNA): TGCGCCAGCAGCCTAGGGACTAGTCAAGAGACCCAGTACTTC. The gene calls are TRBV4-1 and TRBJ2-5, with 8 bases fitting TRBD2. The CDR3 has 14 residues. Germline lookup yields CDR1 MGHRA and CDR2 YSYEKL. V was pared by 4 bases and J by 2 bases, with 3 bases of the junction left unmatched.

V and J are TRBV5-1 and TRBJ2-7; no firm D call. The CDR3 length is 13 residues. Trimming removed 4 bases from V and 2 bases from J, with 10 bases in between. Germline lookup yields CDR1 SGHRS and CDR2 YFSETQ. The CDR3 DNA follows: TGCGCCAGCAGCCCGGCCCCTCCCTACGAGCAGTACTTC. Translating it yields CASSPAPPYEQYF.

This rearrangement joins TRBV6-5 to TRBJ1-3; 8 bases line up with TRBD1. Trimming took 6 bases from V and 3 from J; bases not matched to a gene: 7. Germline CDR1 is MNHEY and CDR2 is SVGAGI. This CDR3 contains 15 residues. CDR3 region: CASSSATGVGNTIYF. Written as DNA, the CDR3 is TGTGCCAGCAGCTCTGCGACAGGGGTTGGAAACACCATATATTTT.

The chain is built from TRBV19 and TRBJ2-5, with 8 bases matching TRBD1. This CDR3 comprises 14 residues. Germline loops: CDR1 LNHDA, CDR2 SQIVND (reference sequence). Germline trimming cut 4 bases from V and 13 bases from J; bases unmatched to any gene: 14. CDR3 nucleotide sequence: TGTGCCAGTAGTACAAGGGGACAGGCGCACCCCTGGTACTTC. Its protein is CASSTRGQAHPWYF. Looking up the rest from reference TRBV19 and TRBJ2-5 gives the full variable domain: DGGITQSPKYLFRKEGQNVTLSCEQNLNHDAMYWYRQDPGQGLRLIYYSQIVNDFQKGDIAEGYSVSREKKESFPLTVTSAQKNPTAFYLCASSTRGQAHPWYFGPGTRLLVL.

This rearrangement joins TRBV28 to TRBJ1-4; 9 bases fit TRBD1. The CDR3 consists of 15 residues. Germline trimming cut 6 bases from V and 7 bases from J; bases unmatched to any gene: 9. Germline values: CDR1 MDHEN, CDR2 SYDVKM. CDR3 in DNA: TGTGCCAGCAGCCGCGGACAGGGGTTTCGTGAAAAACTGTTTTTT. Amino acids: CASSRGQGFREKLFF.